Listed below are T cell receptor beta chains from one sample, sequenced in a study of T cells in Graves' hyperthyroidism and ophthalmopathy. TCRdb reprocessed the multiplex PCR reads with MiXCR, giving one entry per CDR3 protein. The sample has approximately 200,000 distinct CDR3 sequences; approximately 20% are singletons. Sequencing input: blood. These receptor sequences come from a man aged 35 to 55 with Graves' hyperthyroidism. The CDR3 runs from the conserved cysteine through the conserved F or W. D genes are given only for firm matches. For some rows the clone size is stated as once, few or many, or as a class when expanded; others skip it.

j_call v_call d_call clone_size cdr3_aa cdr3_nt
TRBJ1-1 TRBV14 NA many CASSQDGTGLRTFF TGTGCCAGCAGCCAAGACGGCACCGGCTTAAGGACTTTCTTT
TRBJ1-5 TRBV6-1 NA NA CACSQGTDQPQHF TGTGCCTGTTCGCAGGGGACGGATCAGCCCCAGCATTTT
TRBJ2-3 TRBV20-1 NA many CSARPPGTGRTDTQYF TGCAGTGCTAGACCCCCCGGAACAGGTCGCACAGATACGCAGTATTTT
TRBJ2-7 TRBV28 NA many CASNHLLSGSGQYF TGTGCCAGCAATCACCTTCTTTCAGGAAGTGGGCAGTACTTC
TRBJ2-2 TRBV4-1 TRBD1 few CASSQGDRGGTGELFF TGCGCCAGCAGCCAAGGGGACAGGGGAGGCACCGGGGAGCTGTTTTTT
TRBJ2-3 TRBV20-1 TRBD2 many CSARDRRSGGTDTQYF TGCAGTGCTAGAGACCGTCGAAGCGGGGGGACAGATACGCAGTATTTT
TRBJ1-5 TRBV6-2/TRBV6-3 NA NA CASSEEMDQPQHF TGTGCCAGCTCCGAGGAAATGGATCAGCCCCAGCATTTT
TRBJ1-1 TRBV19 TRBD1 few CATTGTGANTEAFF TGTGCCACTACCGGGACAGGGGCGAACACTGAAGCTTTCTTT
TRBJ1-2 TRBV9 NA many CASSVGEGMGYTF TGTGCCAGCAGCGTAGGAGAAGGTATGGGCTACACCTTC
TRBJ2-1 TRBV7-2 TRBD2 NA CASSRSSSGGQDEQFF TGTGCCAGCAGCCGATCATCTAGCGGGGGCCAGGATGAGCAGTTCTTC
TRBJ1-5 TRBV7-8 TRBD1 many CASSPSRDRRQPQHF TGTGCCAGCAGCCCATCCCGGGACAGGCGTCAGCCCCAGCATTTT
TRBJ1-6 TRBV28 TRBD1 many CASSSTGRRLGSPLHF TGTGCCAGCAGCTCGACAGGGAGGCGTTTGGGATCACCCCTCCACTTT
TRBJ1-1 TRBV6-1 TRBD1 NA CASSETRTGHTTEAFF TGTGCCAGCAGTGAGACCCGGACAGGGCATACCACTGAAGCTTTCTTT
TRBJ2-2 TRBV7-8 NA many CASSLEGFSFTGELFF TGTGCCAGCAGCTTAGAAGGGTTCAGCTTCACCGGGGAGCTGTTTTTT
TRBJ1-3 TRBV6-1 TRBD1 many CASSRDSIQGNTIYF TGTGCCAGTTCCCGGGACAGCATCCAAGGGAACACCATATATTTT
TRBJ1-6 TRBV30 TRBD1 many CAWSTGTGVSSPLHF TGTGCCTGGAGTACCGGGACAGGGGTTTCTTCACCCCTCCACTTT
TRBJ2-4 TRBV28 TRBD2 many CASSGEAKNIQYF TGTGCTTCTAGCGGGGAAGCCAAAAACATTCAGTACTTC
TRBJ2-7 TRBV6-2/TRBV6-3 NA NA CASNRDYEQYF TGTGCCAGCAACAGGGACTACGAGCAGTACTTC
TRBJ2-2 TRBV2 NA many CASNRDANTGELFF TGTGCCAGCAACAGGGACGCGAACACCGGGGAGCTGTTTTTT
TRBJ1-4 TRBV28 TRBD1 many CASSPPGQGLEKLFF TGTGCCAGCAGCCCCCCGGGACAGGGGTTGGAAAAACTGTTTTTT
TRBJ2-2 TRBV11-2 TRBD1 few CASSFGQGTGELFF TGTGCCAGCAGCTTCGGACAGGGGACCGGGGAGCTGTTTTTT
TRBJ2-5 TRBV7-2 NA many CASSQELETQYF TGTGCCAGCAGCCAGGAACTGGAGACCCAGTACTTC
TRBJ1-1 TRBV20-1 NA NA CSAPRLGGYDEAFF TGCAGTGCCCCCCGATTGGGGGGGTATGATGAAGCTTTCTTT
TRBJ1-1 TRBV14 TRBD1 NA CASSQDRDRLWTEAFF TGTGCCAGCAGCCAAGACCGGGACAGGTTGTGGACTGAAGCTTTCTTT
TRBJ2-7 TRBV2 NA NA CATDRDTSHEQYF TGTGCCACAGACCGGGACACGTCCCACGAGCAGTACTTC
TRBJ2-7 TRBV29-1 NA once CSPSDSSYEQYF TGCAGCCCATCCGACAGTTCCTACGAGCAGTACTTC
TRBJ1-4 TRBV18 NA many CASSPLRGTNEKLFF TGTGCCAGCTCACCACTGCGGGGAACTAATGAAAAACTGTTTTTT
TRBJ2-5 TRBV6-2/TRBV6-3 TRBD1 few CASTRDRETQYF TGTGCCAGCACCCGGGACAGAGAGACCCAGTACTTC
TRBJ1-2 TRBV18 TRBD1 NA CASTPDRGQRGYTF TGTGCCAGCACACCCGACAGGGGGCAGCGTGGCTACACCTTC
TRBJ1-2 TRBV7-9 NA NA CASSLERGGDYGYTF TGTGCCAGCAGCTTAGAAAGGGGAGGGGACTATGGCTACACCTTC
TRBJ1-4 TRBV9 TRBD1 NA CASSPQGSNEKLFF TGTGCCAGCAGCCCACAGGGGAGTAATGAGAAACTGTTTTTT
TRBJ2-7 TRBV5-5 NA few CASRPQGSAYEQYF TGTGCCAGCAGGCCTCAGGGGTCGGCCTACGAGCAGTACTTC
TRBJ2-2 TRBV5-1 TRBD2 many CASSSHSGGARELFF TGCGCCAGCAGCTCCCATAGCGGGGGGGCCAGGGAGCTGTTTTTT
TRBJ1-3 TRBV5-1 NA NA CASSPDTSGNTIYF TGCGCCAGCAGCCCGGACACTTCTGGAAACACCATATATTTT
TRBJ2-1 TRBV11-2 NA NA CASSLGLTEQFF TGTGCCAGCAGCTTAGGTCTGACTGAGCAGTTCTTC
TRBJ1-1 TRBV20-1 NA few CSAHCGGQPEAFF TGCAGTGCTCATTGCGGGGGGCAGCCTGAAGCTTTCTTT
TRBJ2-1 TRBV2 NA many CASSTGPGSYNEQFF TGTGCCAGCAGTACGGGACCCGGGTCCTACAATGAGCAGTTCTTC
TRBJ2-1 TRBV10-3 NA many CAISGSWGSYNEQFF TGTGCCATCAGTGGGTCCTGGGGATCCTACAATGAGCAGTTCTTC
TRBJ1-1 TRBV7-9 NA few CASSSNRENTEAFF TGTGCCAGCAGCTCGAACAGGGAGAACACTGAAGCTTTCTTT
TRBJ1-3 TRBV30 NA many CAWSVVGVHTIYF TGTGCCTGGAGTGTAGTGGGGGTGCACACCATATATTTT
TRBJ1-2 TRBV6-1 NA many CASSEATGSVSGYTF TGTGCCAGCAGTGAAGCGACCGGCTCCGTGTCTGGCTACACCTTC
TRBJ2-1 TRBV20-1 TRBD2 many CSASSGGARDEQFF TGCAGTGCTAGTAGCGGGGGGGCCAGGGATGAGCAGTTCTTC
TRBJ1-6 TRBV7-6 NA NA CASSLALGFNSPLHF TGTGCCAGCAGCTTAGCGCTAGGGTTTAATTCACCCCTCCACTTT
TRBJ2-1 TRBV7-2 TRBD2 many CASSFPLAGTNEQFF TGTGCCAGCAGCTTCCCACTAGCGGGGACCAATGAGCAGTTCTTC
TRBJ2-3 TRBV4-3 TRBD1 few CASSPGQGESDTQYF TGCGCCAGCAGTCCGGGACAGGGGGAGTCAGATACGCAGTATTTT